These 15 T cell receptor beta chains came from one sample sequenced in a study of neurological immune-mediated disorders. MiXCR was run by TCRdb on the 5' RACE reads, yielding one entry per CDR3 protein. The table includes 50,000 to 60,000 distinct CDR3 sequences, around 17% detected once. Sequencing used PBMCs. All receptors come from a man aged 60-69 years in good health.

In its sample, this clonotype was seen many times. The chain's CDR3 is CASSPVLGSRSTSGLLGNEQFF. The CDR3 DNA sequence: TGCGCCAGCAGCCCCGTACTCGGGTCCCGTTCGACTAGCGGACTTCTTGGCAATGAGCAGTTCTTC. The chain is built from TRBV5-1 and TRBJ2-1; 9 nucleotides align to TRBD2. The CDR3 spans 22 residues. From germline, CDR1 is SGHRS and CDR2 YFSETQ. J lost 6 bases, V lost 4 bases, and 29 bases had no gene match.

This clonotype occurred many times. The V gene is TRBV5-5, the J gene TRBJ2-7; maybe TRBD2 (5 bases). V gave up 3 bases and J gave up 5 bases, with 18 bases separating them. CDR1 is SGHKS, CDR2 YYEKEE, per germline (reference sequence). CDR3 length: 15 residues. CDR3 protein: CASSSGLGFGDEQYF. CDR3 bases: TGTGCCAGCAGCTCGGGCCTAGGATTCGGGGACGAGCAGTACTTC.

V gene TRBV2 combines with J gene TRBJ2-1, with D possibly matching TRBD2 (5 bases). The CDR3 loop spans 11 amino acids. Germline CDR1 and CDR2: SNHLY and FYNNEI. V was trimmed by 9 bases and J by 9 bases, leaving 12 bases between them. The CDR3 DNA follows: TGTGCCAGTTTAGGACTGACTGAGCAGTTCTTC. It codes for CASLGLTEQFF.

There are many counts of this clonotype. V usage is TRBV29-1 and J usage is TRBJ2-5; tentatively, D is TRBD2 (7 bases). From germline, CDR1 is SQVTM and CDR2 ANQGSEA. Trimming left V 5 bases short and J 4 bases short, with 14 bases between. This CDR3 contains 13 residues. The CDR3 region has the DNA TGCAGCGTTCCCCCGGGGGGCGGAGAGACCCAGTACTTC. It specifies CSVPPGGGETQYF.

This clonotype was seen at least ten times. The chain links TRBV7-9 to TRBJ1-2; D call uncertain. Germline-derived CDR1 and CDR2 are SEHNR and FQNEAQ (reference sequence). Trimming removed 0 bases from V and 4 bases from J, with 9 bases in between. The CDR3 extends over 14 amino acids. CDR3 protein: CASSLAAALYGYTF. The CDR3 region has the DNA TGTGCCAGCAGCTTAGCTGCAGCACTCTATGGCTACACCTTC.

This clonotype was detected many times. The gene calls are TRBV28 and TRBJ1-4; 9 positions agree with TRBD1. The germline CDR1 and CDR2 sequences are MDHEN and SYDVKM. This CDR3 contains 16 residues. V lost 2 bases and J lost 5; bases outside the gene matches: 6. The CDR3 coding sequence is TGTGCCAGCAGTTTAAAGTTCGGACAGGGGAATGAAAAACTGTTTTTT. Its protein product is CASSLKFGQGNEKLFF.

This clonotype was counted ten times or more. The chain links TRBV5-1 to TRBJ1-2; no clear D. The V end was cut by 4 bases, the J end by 7 bases, with 26 bases between. This CDR3 has 17 amino acids. Germline loops: CDR1 SGHRS, CDR2 YFSETQ. The CDR3 sequence is CASSLTDNRPMGGGYTF. The CDR3 nucleotides read TGCGCCAGCAGCCTGACCGACAATCGCCCTATGGGAGGTGGCTACACCTTC.

The V and J genes are TRBV6-2 or TRBV6-3 and TRBJ2-2; 7 nucleotides line up with TRBD1. V shed 7 bases and J 0 bases; nucleotides not matched to a gene: 11. This CDR3 contains 17 residues. The germline CDR1 and CDR2 sequences are MNHEY and SVGEGT. The CDR3 is CASTIKDRTPNTGELFF. CDR3 nucleotide sequence: TGTGCCAGCACCATAAAGGACAGGACCCCGAACACCGGGGAGCTGTTTTTT.

The sample holds many counts of this clonotype. The chain is built from TRBV20-1 and TRBJ1-5; the D is unclear. The germline V gene encodes CDR1 DFQATT and CDR2 SNEGSKA (reference sequence). The CDR3 runs 14 residues. V was pared by 0 bases and J by 7 bases, with 13 bases between. The DNA for the CDR3 is TGCAGTGCTAGAGAGAGCAAGGTGTACCAGCCCCAGCATTTT. This translates into CSARESKVYQPQHF.

This clonotype was detected many times. The chain is built from TRBV7-2 and TRBJ2-7; no firm D call. The CDR3 spans 14 residues. The V gene's germline CDR1 is SGHTA and CDR2 FQGNSA. The ends were cut back, 2 bases at V and 3 bases at J, with 11 bases in the middle. The CDR3: CASSLSADFYEQYF. The CDR3 DNA reads TGTGCCAGCAGCTTATCGGCAGACTTCTACGAGCAGTACTTC.

At least ten counts were recorded for this clonotype. Here the CDR3 DNA reads TGTGCCAGCACCCCAAGGGCGGACAGCTTCTATGGCTACACCTTC. Protein product: CASTPRADSFYGYTF. V usage is TRBV12-3 or TRBV12-4 and J usage is TRBJ1-2; D perhaps matches TRBD1 (6 bases). The CDR3 is made up of 15 amino acids. V lost 7 bases and J 4 bases, leaving 19 bases between the germline ends.

The sample holds many counts of this clonotype. V is TRBV7-2 and J is TRBJ2-2, with TRBD2 matching 7 bases. The junction had 4 bases not matched to a gene; V was cut back by 3 bases and J by 3 bases. The CDR3 loop spans 15 amino acids. Looked up from germline, CDR1 is SGHTA and CDR2 is FQGNSA. CDR3 region: CASSFPLADTGELFF. As DNA, the CDR3 is TGTGCCAGCAGCTTTCCCCTAGCGGACACCGGGGAGCTGTTTTTT.

This clonotype occurred many times. V and J are TRBV29-1 and TRBJ2-1, with unresolved D. CDR3 size: 12 residues. The V end lost 1 base, the J end lost 4 bases, and 5 bases lay between the germline ends. Germline values: CDR1 SQVTM, CDR2 ANQGSEA. CDR3 nucleotide sequence: TGCAGCGTTGAAGGAGGTTACAATGAGCAGTTCTTC. Amino acid sequence: CSVEGGYNEQFF.

This clonotype was observed at least ten times. The V and J genes are TRBV28 and TRBJ1-2, with D uncertain. Germline V CDR1 and CDR2: MDHEN, SYDVKM. V was trimmed by 2 bases and J by 7 bases, leaving 17 bases between them. The CDR3 is 15 amino acids. CDR3 DNA sequence: TGTGCCAGCAGTTTAAAGTTGGCAGGTCAGAGTGGCTACACCTTC. Protein product: CASSLKLAGQSGYTF.

This clonotype was detected ten times or more. The V gene is TRBV5-1, the J gene TRBJ2-7; perhaps TRBD1 as D (6 bases). Germline V gene lookup returns CDR1 SGHRS and CDR2 YFSETQ. The CDR3 has 15 residues. With 0 bases removed from V and 6 bases from J, the gap between germline ends came to 16 bases. The CDR3 DNA reads as TGCGCCAGCAGCTTGGATAGAACCGGGACAACCGAGCAGTACTTC. It is translated as CASSLDRTGTTEQYF.